Presented here are 5 T cell receptor beta chains from one specimen sequenced in a study of regulatory dendritic cells for organ transplantation. This table comes from immunoSEQ multiplex PCR, and its TCRdb copy is limited to in-frame clones, with some not included. The data hold approximately 22,000 clones, with approximately 83% observed a single time. Their antigen targets remain unknown. Sorted T cells were CFSE-labeled and cultured less than 6 days with allogeneic regulatory or mature dendritic cells at 1:10. Sequenced material: naive CD4+ T cells from blood cultured with dendritic cells. The sample's subset: CD45RA+ naive T cells. These receptors all stem from a human donor in good health.

The chain has TRBV6-6 and TRBJ1-2; 8 positions match TRBD1. The length of the CDR3 is 14 residues. V lost 7 bases to trimming and J lost 3 bases; unmatched junction nucleotides: 7. Germline loops: CDR1 MNHNY, CDR2 SVGAGI (reference sequence). The CDR3 loop reads CASIPRTGHYGYTF. The CDR3 DNA is TGTGCCAGCATCCCCCGGACAGGGCACTATGGCTACACCTTC.

The genes are TRBV21-1 and TRBJ2-7; the table's D call, TRBD2, has no DNA check behind it. TRBV21-1 is designated a pseudogene. The CDR3 runs 17 residues. This chain's CDR3 is CASSLKPGLAWGYEQYF. Here the CDR3 DNA reads TGTGCCAGCAGCCTTAAGCCGGGACTAGCTTGGGGCTACGAGCAGTACTTC.

The CDR3 DNA reads TGTGCCAGCAGTTTGAATGGGGAGACCCAGTACTTC. Translated, it gives CASSLNGETQYF. The rearrangement joins TRBV28 to TRBJ2-5; no firm D call. The V and J ends lost 3 bases and 5 bases respectively, with 7 bases between them. The CDR3 loop spans 12 amino acids. Per germline, CDR1 MDHEN and CDR2 SYDVKM.

The chain carries TRBV29-1 and TRBJ1-3; D is undetermined. Germline V lookup: CDR1 SQVTM, CDR2 ANQGSEA. The V end lost 4 bases, the J end lost 7 bases, and 14 bases lay between the germline ends. The CDR3 consists of 13 residues. CDR3 bases: TGCAGCGTTGGGTTTTTCGGTGTGAACACCATATATTTT. Residues: CSVGFFGVNTIYF.

The chain employs TRBV29-1 and TRBJ1-1; D is perhaps TRBD1 (6 bases). Germline V CDR1 and CDR2: SQVTM, ANQGSEA. The CDR3 loop spans 13 amino acids. V shed 5 bases and J shed 4 bases, with 14 bases lying between them. This chain's CDR3 is CSVRLRGGTEAFF. DNA for the CDR3: TGCAGCGTTCGCTTGAGGGGGGGCACTGAAGCTTTCTTT.